This is a list of T cell receptor beta chains from one sample in a study of cytomegalovirus exposure and HLA in healthy donors. Sequencing used immunoSEQ multiplex PCR; TCRdb keeps in-frame clones, though not all of them. The sample comprises approximately 150,000 clones, around 67% of which are singletons, and approximately 4.5% rests with the top ten. The sequenced sample was PBMCs. All receptors derive from a woman younger than 35 in good health and CMV-seropositive. The CDR3 runs from the conserved cysteine through the conserved F or W. Each record gives: V gene, clone size, D gene, J gene, CDR3 protein, CDR3 DNA. A D gene is named only where the DNA matches it firmly. The listing skips clone size in some rows; elsewhere it reads once, few, many or a size class.

>TRBV18|-|-|TRBJ1-5
CASSLTGSGNQPQHF
TGTGCCAGCTCACTTACGGGGAGCGGCAATCAGCCCCAGCATTTT
>TRBV11-3|once|-|TRBJ2-1
CASSPRDSNVGNEQFF
TGTGCCAGCAGCCCCCGGGACTCCAACGTGGGCAATGAGCAGTTCTTC
>TRBV13|few|-|TRBJ1-5
CASSLAGSNQPQHF
TGTGCCAGCAGCTTAGCGGGAAGCAATCAGCCCCAGCATTTT
>TRBV2|-|TRBD1|TRBJ1-1
CASSEGQGWTEAFF
TGTGCCAGCAGTGAGGGACAGGGGTGGACTGAAGCTTTCTTT
>TRBV4-1|few|-|TRBJ2-2
CASSRFTVGVGTGELFF
TGCGCCAGCAGTCGCTTTACCGTCGGGGTGGGCACCGGGGAGCTGTTTTTT
>TRBV19|-|TRBD1|TRBJ1-1
CASSIGSRGRTEAFF
TGTGCCAGTAGTATAGGGAGCAGGGGGAGGACTGAAGCTTTCTTT
>TRBV29-1|-|TRBD2|TRBJ2-2
CSVENLAGGPPGELFF
TGCAGCGTTGAGAATTTAGCGGGAGGGCCCCCCGGGGAGCTGTTTTTT
>TRBV7-3|-|TRBD2|TRBJ2-3
CASSTGLVPSDTQYF
TGTGCCAGCAGCACGGGACTAGTTCCGTCCGATACGCAGTATTTT
>TRBV6-1|-|TRBD1|TRBJ1-1
CASSVTGVNTEAFF
TGTGCCAGCAGTGTGACAGGGGTGAACACTGAAGCTTTCTTT
>TRBV27|-|-|TRBJ1-1
CASTSGGAGRAEAFF
TGTGCCAGCACCTCGGGGGGGGCCGGGCGGGCTGAAGCTTTCTTT
>TRBV19|-|-|TRBJ1-5
CASSPAGYQPQHF
TGTGCCAGTAGTCCGGCAGGGTATCAGCCCCAGCATTTT
>TRBV28|-|TRBD2|TRBJ2-2
CASSSGGSSSGELFF
TGTGCCAGCAGTAGTGGCGGGAGTAGCTCCGGGGAGCTGTTTTTT
>TRBV5-1|-|-|TRBJ1-5
CASSLGTQSNQPQHF
TGCGCCAGCAGCTTGGGAACCCAGAGCAATCAGCCCCAGCATTTT
>TRBV30|few|TRBD1|TRBJ2-6
CAWSGQGVGANVLTF
TGTGCCTGGAGTGGGCAGGGGGTAGGGGCCAACGTCCTGACTTTC
>TRBV10-1|-|TRBD1|TRBJ2-2
CASSRTGGLANTGELFF
TGCGCCAGCAGCAGGACAGGGGGCCTGGCGAACACCGGGGAGCTGTTTTTT
>TRBV7-2|-|-|TRBJ1-2
CASSLGAGGSNYGYTF
TGTGCCAGCAGCTTGGGGGCGGGCGGCTCTAACTATGGCTACACCTTC
>TRBV30|-|TRBD2|TRBJ2-3
CAWNAGGSDTQYF
TGTGCCTGGAACGCGGGAGGGTCAGATACGCAGTATTTT
>TRBV5-1|-|-|TRBJ2-1
CASSLAGGTSYNEQFF
TGCGCCAGCAGCTTGGCCGGCGGGACCTCCTACAATGAGCAGTTCTTC
>TRBV6-6|few|-|TRBJ2-7
CASWGVGSYEQYF
TGTGCCAGTTGGGGGGTGGGATCCTACGAGCAGTACTTC
>TRBV27|-|TRBD1|TRBJ2-7
CASSPRTGYEQYF
TGTGCCAGCAGTCCTAGGACAGGCTACGAGCAGTACTTC
>TRBV6-5|few|-|TRBJ1-6
CASSYSIEQGRSPLHF
TGTGCCAGCAGTTACTCGATAGAACAGGGTAGATCACCCCTCCACTTT
>TRBV29-1|-|-|TRBJ1-4
CSARPGTSNEKLFF
TGCAGCGCCAGACCCGGGACAAGTAATGAAAAACTGTTTTTT
>TRBV7-9|-|TRBD1|TRBJ2-7
CASSLAWGQGYEQYF
TGTGCCAGCAGCTTAGCTTGGGGACAGGGCTACGAGCAGTACTTC
>TRBV5-6|once|TRBD2|TRBJ2-1
CASSLVKGLAGVLNEQFF
TGTGCCAGCAGCTTGGTCAAAGGACTAGCGGGAGTTTTAAATGAGCAGTTCTTC
>TRBV18|few|TRBD1|TRBJ1-1
CASSRGQGNTEAFF
TGTGCCAGCTCAAGGGGACAGGGGAACACTGAAGCTTTCTTT
>TRBV18|once|TRBD2|TRBJ2-7
CASSPWALGIAGPYKDEQYF
TGTGCCAGCTCACCATGGGCGCTAGGGATAGCGGGCCCATATAAGGACGAGCAGTACTTC
>TRBV4-2|-|TRBD2|TRBJ2-7
CASSQEASGNAYEQYF
TGTGCCAGCAGCCAAGAGGCTAGCGGGAATGCCTACGAGCAGTACTTC
>TRBV27|-|-|TRBJ1-2
CASTPTGGGSNYGYTF
TGTGCCAGCACCCCAACGGGAGGAGGGTCGAACTATGGCTACACCTTC
>TRBV4-2|few|TRBD1|TRBJ1-6
CASSRNTGDRTLHF
TGTGCCAGCAGCCGGAATACAGGGGACCGCACCCTCCACTTT
>TRBV28|-|TRBD1|TRBJ1-5
CASSFSRTGWRSNQPQHF
TGTGCCAGCAGTTTCTCCCGGACAGGGTGGCGTAGCAATCAGCCCCAGCATTTT
>TRBV7-9|-|TRBD2|TRBJ2-5
CASSFNPRLAESGEETQYF
TGTGCCAGCAGCTTCAACCCTAGACTAGCGGAATCGGGTGAAGAGACCCAGTACTTC
>TRBV7-2|few|-|TRBJ2-5
CASSLARETQYF
TGTGCCAGCAGCTTAGCCAGGGAGACCCAGTACTTC
>TRBV28|-|TRBD1|TRBJ2-7
CASRRTGGRGEQYF
TGTGCCAGCAGGCGGACAGGGGGAAGAGGGGAGCAGTACTTC
>TRBV7-6|-|-|TRBJ1-6
CASSLLQYNNSPLHF
TGTGCCAGCAGCTTATTACAGTACAATAATTCACCCCTCCACTTT
>TRBV19|-|TRBD1|TRBJ1-2
CASSMRGQGGFGYTF
TGTGCCAGTAGTATGCGGGGACAGGGGGGCTTTGGCTACACCTTC
>TRBV6-6|-|-|TRBJ2-5
CASSLTGGQETQYF
TGTGCCAGCAGTTTGACAGGAGGCCAAGAGACCCAGTACTTC
>TRBV5-1|-|TRBD1|TRBJ1-2
CASSFDREPGGYTF
TGCGCCAGCAGCTTCGACAGGGAACCAGGCGGCTACACCTTC
>TRBV27|-|-|TRBJ2-5
CARTVRERRQETQYF
TGTGCCCGTACGGTTAGGGAGAGGAGGCAAGAGACCCAGTACTTC
>TRBV28|-|-|TRBJ1-5
CASSLLQDFGNQPQHF
TGTGCCAGCAGTTTACTCCAGGATTTCGGCAATCAGCCCCAGCATTTT
>TRBV10-2|-|TRBD2|TRBJ2-1
CASSELAGGLLAYNEQFF
TGCGCCAGCAGTGAGTTAGCGGGGGGGCTTTTGGCCTACAATGAGCAGTTCTTC
>TRBV19|-|TRBD1|TRBJ1-5
CASNNDRGHQPQHF
TGTGCCAGTAATAACGACAGGGGCCATCAGCCCCAGCATTTT
>TRBV28|once|TRBD1|TRBJ1-2
CASSRTGQGSYTF
TGTGCCAGCAGTCGGACAGGTCAAGGGAGCTACACCTTC
>TRBV5-6|once|TRBD1|TRBJ2-7
CASSLGQGAHEQYF
TGTGCCAGCAGCTTGGGACAGGGGGCCCACGAGCAGTACTTC
>TRBV30|-|TRBD2|TRBJ2-3
CALTVAGGGDTQYF
TGTGCCCTCACCGTAGCGGGAGGCGGTGATACGCAGTATTTT
>TRBV7-7|-|-|TRBJ2-3
CASSLGGGPADTQYF
TGTGCTAGCAGCTTAGGGGGGGGGCCAGCAGATACGCAGTATTTT
>TRBV5-1|-|TRBD1|TRBJ2-4
CASRNRDRGKNIQYF
TGCGCCAGCAGGAACCGGGACAGGGGGAAAAACATTCAGTACTTC
>TRBV6-1|-|-|TRBJ1-2
CASSEDLLPEGGYTF
TGTGCCAGCAGTGAAGATTTGCTCCCGGAGGGTGGCTACACCTTC
>TRBV7-9|once|-|TRBJ2-3
CASSLRTSTDTQYF
TGTGCCAGCAGCCTGAGGACTAGCACAGATACGCAGTATTTT
>TRBV18|-|-|TRBJ1-2
CASSPSDSGGNGYTF
TGTGCCAGCTCACCAAGCGATAGCGGGGGGAATGGCTACACCTTC
>TRBV19|few|TRBD1|TRBJ1-1
CASSGGTGRNTEAFF
TGTGCCAGTAGTGGGGGGACAGGGCGGAACACTGAAGCTTTCTTT
>TRBV13|once|-|TRBJ2-1
CASSSRFAGSSYNEQFF
TGTGCCAGCAGCTCCCGTTTTGCGGGGAGCTCCTACAATGAGCAGTTCTTC
>TRBV7-9|few|-|TRBJ1-4
CASSQDETLFF
TGTGCCAGCAGCCAGGATGAAACACTGTTTTTT
>TRBV6-1|-|-|TRBJ2-7
CASSEVEGTRINF
TGTGCCAGCAGTGAAGTTGAGGGGACAAGAATTAACTTC